The clone carrying this TCR beta chain was detected a few times. This sample was included in a study of identical twins. V lost 5 bases to trimming and J lost 3 bases, with 17 bases between them. The CDR3 runs to 15 residues. Germline-derived CDR1 and CDR2 are SGHTA and FQGNSA. TCRdb analysed the 5' RACE reads with MiXCR anew, one entry per CDR3 protein. This sample yields about 730,000 distinct CDR3 sequences, of which 21% are seen a single time; 4.3% belongs to the top ten. These data also formed part of another study, on T cells expressing NK-cell markers. That paper adds: Each TCR beta repertoire originated in sorted T cells that were CD3+CD56+NKG2C+, CD3+CD56+NKG2C- or CD3+CD56-NKG2C+. NKG2C+ dominant clonotype frequencies in over 5 donors were roughly 1.0-7.0% of CD8+ T cells. These clonotypes also led the CD3+CD56-NKG2C+ fraction in a handful of donors.

This receptor was obtained from a woman aged 18-29 years in good health. The chain links TRBV7-2 to TRBJ2-7, with TRBD2 as a possible D gene (5 bases). Sequencing used PBMCs. CDR3 in DNA: TGTGCCAGCAGCCCACGCCTCCCCGGGAACTACGAGCAGTACTTC. Amino acid sequence: CASSPRLPGNYEQYF. Using reference TRBV7-2 and TRBJ2-7 for the parts outside the CDR3, the full variable domain is GAGVSQSPSNKVTEKGKDVELRCDPISGHTALYWYRQSLGQGLEFLIYFQGNSAPDKSGLPSDRFSAERTGGSVSTLTIQRTQQEDSAVYLCASSPRLPGNYEQYFGPGTRLTVT.